This T cell receptor (beta chain) was profiled in a study of patients and donors after allogeneic stem cell transplantation. The CDR3 has 15 amino acids. Germline assignment: CDR1 LGHDT and CDR2 YNNKEL (reference sequence). V lost 5 bases and J 1 base, leaving 12 bases between the germline ends. TCRdb re-called the RT-PCR reads through MiXCR, storing one row per CDR3 protein. The sample contains 900,000 to 1,000,000 distinct CDR3 sequences, about a sixth of which appear only once. Only a few counts were recorded for this clonotype. The source is a human donor who was either an allogeneic HSCT recipient or a stem cell or donor lymphocyte infusion donor (not recorded which). It is not recorded whose cells these are; they may come from a transplant donor. This rearrangement joins TRBV3-1 to TRBJ2-1, with D perhaps TRBD1 (5 bases). What was sequenced was blood, either unsorted or a sorted T cell fraction (not recorded which). This CDR3 reads CASSVDSMSYNEQFF. CDR3 DNA sequence: TGTGCCAGCAGCGTAGACAGTATGTCCTACAATGAGCAGTTCTTC.